A selection of T cell receptor beta chains follows, all from one sample in a study of shared clonotypes between healthy human individuals. Clones were sequenced by immunoSEQ multiplex PCR, and TCRdb holds only the in-frame ones, with some missing. The data contain around 2.5 million clones, roughly 93% of them singletons. Sequencing used naive CD4+ T cells from PBMCs. These receptors were collected from a man younger than 35 in good health. Some clones in this sample may be carry-over from other donors' samples. Both conserved end residues are part of each CDR3. Fields, in order: clone size, D gene, J gene, V gene, CDR3 DNA, CDR3 protein. A D gene is named only where the DNA matches it firmly. For some rows the clone size is stated as once, few or many, or as a class when expanded; others skip it.

clone_size: NA
d_call: TRBD1
j_call: TRBJ2-1
v_call: TRBV7-6
cdr3_nt: TGTGCCAGCAGCTTCAGGGGGAGAGGAGATGAGCAGTTCTTC
cdr3_aa: CASSFRGRGDEQFF

clone_size: NA
d_call: TRBD1
j_call: TRBJ1-2
v_call: TRBV15
cdr3_nt: TGTGCCACCAGCAGAGGGGCGGGACAGAGCTATGGCTACACCTTC
cdr3_aa: CATSRGAGQSYGYTF

clone_size: NA
d_call: NA
j_call: TRBJ1-2
v_call: TRBV4-1
cdr3_nt: TGCGCCAGCACTAGAAACCGGGAAGGTGATGGCTACACCTTC
cdr3_aa: CASTRNREGDGYTF

clone_size: NA
d_call: NA
j_call: TRBJ1-1
v_call: TRBV18
cdr3_nt: TGTGCCAGCTCACCAGGGCCGGGGAACACTGAAGCTTTCTTT
cdr3_aa: CASSPGPGNTEAFF

clone_size: NA
d_call: NA
j_call: TRBJ1-1
v_call: TRBV7-9
cdr3_nt: TGTGCCAGCAGCTTAGGTTACAGCAACACTGAAGCTTTCTTT
cdr3_aa: CASSLGYSNTEAFF

clone_size: NA
d_call: TRBD2
j_call: TRBJ2-7
v_call: TRBV28
cdr3_nt: TGTGCCACGCTAGTCTCCGGACTAGCAATATACCCCTACGAGCAGTACTTC
cdr3_aa: CATLVSGLAIYPYEQYF

clone_size: NA
d_call: TRBD2
j_call: TRBJ2-4
v_call: TRBV2
cdr3_nt: TGTGCCACCCACCAACAGCGGGAGGGCATTCAGTACTTC
cdr3_aa: CATHQQREGIQYF

clone_size: NA
d_call: NA
j_call: TRBJ2-2
v_call: TRBV27
cdr3_nt: TGTGCCAGCAGTACGAGAGGGTACACCGGGGAGCTGTTTTTT
cdr3_aa: CASSTRGYTGELFF

clone_size: NA
d_call: TRBD2
j_call: TRBJ2-7
v_call: TRBV5-1
cdr3_nt: TGCGCCAGCAGCTTACGGGGGGAACCTCTTTACGAGCAGTACTTC
cdr3_aa: CASSLRGEPLYEQYF

clone_size: NA
d_call: NA
j_call: TRBJ2-1
v_call: TRBV18
cdr3_nt: TGTGCCAGCTCACCAAGCCGCGATGAGCAGTTCTTC
cdr3_aa: CASSPSRDEQFF

clone_size: NA
d_call: NA
j_call: TRBJ1-1
v_call: TRBV5-6
cdr3_nt: TGTGCCAGCAGCTTCGGGAGCCGCACTGAAGCTTTCTTT
cdr3_aa: CASSFGSRTEAFF

clone_size: NA
d_call: TRBD2
j_call: TRBJ2-5
v_call: TRBV5-1
cdr3_nt: TGCGCCAGCAGCTTGGCGACTAGCGGACGGGAGACCCAGTACTTC
cdr3_aa: CASSLATSGRETQYF

clone_size: once
d_call: TRBD1
j_call: TRBJ1-5
v_call: TRBV19
cdr3_nt: TGTGCCAGTACCCGGACAGGGGTTAGCAATCAGCCCCAGCATTTT
cdr3_aa: CASTRTGVSNQPQHF

clone_size: NA
d_call: NA
j_call: TRBJ2-5
v_call: TRBV27
cdr3_nt: TGTGCCAGCAGCCCCAGTCCGGGCAGGACCCAGTACTTC
cdr3_aa: CASSPSPGRTQYF

clone_size: few
d_call: NA
j_call: TRBJ1-1
v_call: TRBV6-1
cdr3_nt: TGTGCCAGCCTCACCTCAAACACTGAAGCTTTCTTT
cdr3_aa: CASLTSNTEAFF

clone_size: NA
d_call: NA
j_call: TRBJ1-2
v_call: TRBV27
cdr3_nt: TGTGCCAGCAGTTCCCGGGGTCAGGGTGGTGGCTACACCTTC
cdr3_aa: CASSSRGQGGGYTF

clone_size: NA
d_call: NA
j_call: TRBJ2-7
v_call: TRBV10-3
cdr3_nt: TGTGCCATCAGTGAGTCGGGCGGAACCTCCTACGAGCAGTACTTC
cdr3_aa: CAISESGGTSYEQYF

clone_size: NA
d_call: TRBD1
j_call: TRBJ1-2
v_call: TRBV28
cdr3_nt: TGTGCCAGCAGTTCCCCCCCGGGACAGCGGGTCTCCTTC
cdr3_aa: CASSSPPGQRVSF

clone_size: NA
d_call: NA
j_call: TRBJ2-3
v_call: TRBV5-1
cdr3_nt: TGCGCCAGCAGCTTGGAACAGGGCCCCGCAGATACGCAGTATTTT
cdr3_aa: CASSLEQGPADTQYF

clone_size: NA
d_call: TRBD1
j_call: TRBJ2-4
v_call: TRBV4-1
cdr3_nt: TGCGCCAGCAGCCAACCCTATAAGGACAGGGTGGACATTCAGTACTTC
cdr3_aa: CASSQPYKDRVDIQYF

clone_size: NA
d_call: NA
j_call: TRBJ2-1
v_call: TRBV5-1
cdr3_nt: TGCGCCAGCAGCTTGGCAGGGATGCCCTACAATGAGCAGTTCTTC
cdr3_aa: CASSLAGMPYNEQFF

clone_size: NA
d_call: TRBD1
j_call: TRBJ2-1
v_call: TRBV9
cdr3_nt: TGTGCCAGCAGCGGACTCGACAGGGCCACCGAGTTCTTC
cdr3_aa: CASSGLDRATEFF

clone_size: NA
d_call: TRBD2
j_call: TRBJ2-3
v_call: TRBV9
cdr3_nt: TGTGCCAGCAGCGTGATGGGACGGGAGGCAGATACGCAGTATTTT
cdr3_aa: CASSVMGREADTQYF

clone_size: NA
d_call: TRBD1
j_call: TRBJ2-3
v_call: TRBV9
cdr3_nt: TGTGCCAGCAGCGTCAGAGGGACAGGGGCAGATACGCAGTATTTT
cdr3_aa: CASSVRGTGADTQYF

clone_size: few
d_call: NA
j_call: TRBJ2-5
v_call: TRBV5-4
cdr3_nt: TGTGCCAGCAGTTTAATCGCGGGGACAAGAAAGACCCAGTACTTC
cdr3_aa: CASSLIAGTRKTQYF

clone_size: NA
d_call: NA
j_call: TRBJ1-5
v_call: TRBV4-3
cdr3_nt: TGCGCCAGCAGCTTCGAGGTGGGGGTGAGACAGCCCCAGCATTTT
cdr3_aa: CASSFEVGVRQPQHF

clone_size: NA
d_call: NA
j_call: TRBJ2-1
v_call: TRBV28
cdr3_nt: TGTGCCAGCACCCCTGGGGGGGCGGCCTACAATGAGCAGTTCTTC
cdr3_aa: CASTPGGAAYNEQFF

clone_size: NA
d_call: NA
j_call: TRBJ1-5
v_call: TRBV19
cdr3_nt: TGTGCCAGTAGTATTGGGGGACTGACTCAGGGAGCCCAGCATTTT
cdr3_aa: CASSIGGLTQGAQHF

clone_size: NA
d_call: NA
j_call: TRBJ2-6
v_call: TRBV18
cdr3_nt: TGTGCCAGCTCACCGCCCGGGTCTGGGGCCAACGTCCTGACTTTC
cdr3_aa: CASSPPGSGANVLTF

clone_size: NA
d_call: TRBD1
j_call: TRBJ2-2
v_call: TRBV28
cdr3_nt: TGTGCCAGCATCCCCCAGGGACAGGGGTCCAACACCGGGGAGCTGTTTTTT
cdr3_aa: CASIPQGQGSNTGELFF

clone_size: NA
d_call: NA
j_call: TRBJ1-1
v_call: TRBV6-1
cdr3_nt: TGTGCCAGCAGTTTATACAGGGATGAAGCTTTCTTT
cdr3_aa: CASSLYRDEAFF

clone_size: NA
d_call: TRBD2
j_call: TRBJ2-1
v_call: TRBV6-6
cdr3_nt: TGTGCCAGCAGTTACTCGGGGAGCGGGAGGGCGAATGAGCAGTTCTTC
cdr3_aa: CASSYSGSGRANEQFF

clone_size: NA
d_call: NA
j_call: TRBJ1-1
v_call: TRBV19
cdr3_nt: TGTGCCGTAACAGGTGGGGTTTCTGAAGCTTTCTTT
cdr3_aa: CAVTGGVSEAFF

clone_size: NA
d_call: TRBD1
j_call: TRBJ1-2
v_call: TRBV28
cdr3_nt: TGTGCCAGCAGTTTACACAGGGGCCGTGGCTACACCTTC
cdr3_aa: CASSLHRGRGYTF

clone_size: once
d_call: NA
j_call: TRBJ2-5
v_call: TRBV28
cdr3_nt: TGTGCCAGCATCCTCTCGGGGGAAGAGACCCAGTACTTC
cdr3_aa: CASILSGEETQYF

clone_size: NA
d_call: NA
j_call: TRBJ2-1
v_call: TRBV7-9
cdr3_nt: TGTGCCAGCAGCTTAGAGGGAAAGGGTGTGAATGAGCAGTTCTTC
cdr3_aa: CASSLEGKGVNEQFF

clone_size: few
d_call: NA
j_call: TRBJ1-1
v_call: TRBV19
cdr3_nt: TGTGCCAGTACAACCGCGGGAGTGGGCACTGAAGCTTTCTTT
cdr3_aa: CASTTAGVGTEAFF

clone_size: NA
d_call: TRBD1
j_call: TRBJ1-5
v_call: TRBV5-8
cdr3_nt: TGTGCCAGCAGCTTGGCCGGGACAGGTAGCAATCAGCCCCAGCATTTT
cdr3_aa: CASSLAGTGSNQPQHF

clone_size: NA
d_call: TRBD1
j_call: TRBJ1-4
v_call: TRBV18
cdr3_nt: TGTGCCAGCTCACCATCGGGACAGGGCAATGAAAAACTGTTTTTT
cdr3_aa: CASSPSGQGNEKLFF

clone_size: NA
d_call: TRBD1
j_call: TRBJ2-2
v_call: TRBV7-9
cdr3_nt: TGTGCCAGCAGCTCCCCCATTACAGGGGATGGCACCGGGGAGCTGTTTTTT
cdr3_aa: CASSSPITGDGTGELFF

clone_size: NA
d_call: NA
j_call: TRBJ1-5
v_call: TRBV28
cdr3_nt: TGTGCCAGCAGTGTTCCCTTTGGTCAGCCCCAGCATTTT
cdr3_aa: CASSVPFGQPQHF

clone_size: NA
d_call: TRBD1
j_call: TRBJ2-3
v_call: TRBV2
cdr3_nt: TGTGCCAGCAGTCGACAGGGGCACCCCACAGATACGCAGTATTTT
cdr3_aa: CASSRQGHPTDTQYF

clone_size: NA
d_call: NA
j_call: TRBJ2-2
v_call: TRBV9
cdr3_nt: TGTGCCAGCAGCGGACTCTCTCGGGCCGGGGAGCTGTTTTTT
cdr3_aa: CASSGLSRAGELFF

clone_size: NA
d_call: NA
j_call: TRBJ2-7
v_call: TRBV28
cdr3_nt: TGTGCCAGCAGCCCCGGGGGCTCCTACGAGCAGTACTTC
cdr3_aa: CASSPGGSYEQYF

clone_size: NA
d_call: NA
j_call: TRBJ2-3
v_call: TRBV5-4
cdr3_nt: TGTGCCAGCAGCTTGGGATCCGTCACAGATACGCAGTATTTT
cdr3_aa: CASSLGSVTDTQYF

clone_size: NA
d_call: TRBD1
j_call: TRBJ2-2
v_call: TRBV15
cdr3_nt: TGTGCCACCAGCAGAGATATTGGGGACAGTACCACCGGGGAGCTGTTTTTT
cdr3_aa: CATSRDIGDSTTGELFF

clone_size: NA
d_call: NA
j_call: TRBJ2-7
v_call: TRBV15
cdr3_nt: TGTGCCACCAGCAGAGCCGGTTCCGCCTACGAGCAGTACTTC
cdr3_aa: CATSRAGSAYEQYF

clone_size: NA
d_call: NA
j_call: TRBJ2-7
v_call: TRBV11-1
cdr3_nt: TGTGCCAGCAGCTCCCGGACACATGATTACGAGCAGTACTTC
cdr3_aa: CASSSRTHDYEQYF

clone_size: NA
d_call: TRBD2
j_call: TRBJ2-3
v_call: TRBV5-4
cdr3_nt: TGTGCCAGCAGCCTGACTAGCGGTAGCACAGATACGCAGTATTTT
cdr3_aa: CASSLTSGSTDTQYF

clone_size: NA
d_call: TRBD1
j_call: TRBJ1-6
v_call: TRBV25-1
cdr3_nt: TGTGCCAGCAGTGACCCGCAGGGGGCGGCTAATTCACCCCTCCACTTT
cdr3_aa: CASSDPQGAANSPLHF

clone_size: NA
d_call: NA
j_call: TRBJ2-2
v_call: TRBV5-4
cdr3_nt: TGTGCCAGCAGCTTGGAGCCTAGCATCACCGGGGAGCTGTTTTTT
cdr3_aa: CASSLEPSITGELFF

clone_size: NA
d_call: TRBD2
j_call: TRBJ2-3
v_call: TRBV28
cdr3_nt: TGTGCCAGCAGTATCATCGGACTAGCGGGAGCGGAGAATACGCAGTATTTT
cdr3_aa: CASSIIGLAGAENTQYF

clone_size: NA
d_call: NA
j_call: TRBJ2-7
v_call: TRBV27
cdr3_nt: TGTGCCAGCAGTTTATCTGGGGGGAGCCCGGGGCAGTACTTC
cdr3_aa: CASSLSGGSPGQYF

clone_size: NA
d_call: TRBD2
j_call: TRBJ2-6
v_call: TRBV7-9
cdr3_nt: TGTGCCAGCAGCCAGCGGGGCGGCAGTTACTACTCTGGGGCCAACGTCCTGACTTTC
cdr3_aa: CASSQRGGSYYSGANVLTF

clone_size: NA
d_call: TRBD1
j_call: TRBJ1-4
v_call: TRBV18
cdr3_nt: TGTGCCAGCTCACAAAACAGGGGGCGTTCTAATGAAAAACTGTTTTTT
cdr3_aa: CASSQNRGRSNEKLFF

clone_size: once
d_call: TRBD1
j_call: TRBJ2-7
v_call: TRBV28
cdr3_nt: TGTGCCAGCAGTCCGCGAGGGACAGTCAACCGGGATTACGAGCAGTACTTC
cdr3_aa: CASSPRGTVNRDYEQYF

clone_size: NA
d_call: NA
j_call: TRBJ1-1
v_call: TRBV7-9
cdr3_nt: TGTGCCAGCAGCTTTGAATTGGGGAGTGGGAGCACTGAAGCTTTCTTT
cdr3_aa: CASSFELGSGSTEAFF